This T cell receptor (beta chain) was sequenced during a study of blood T cell repertoires in COVID-19. At the level of the study: PBMCs, B-cell-depleted T cells, or T cells were the source of the cDNA or gDNA that made up the material.

TCRdb's table, derived via immunoSEQ multiplex PCR, lists solely in-frame clones and lacks some. The top ten hold 5.7% of the sample, which has 100,000 or so clones, 85% to 95% seen once. With 7 bases removed from V and 6 bases from J, the gap between germline ends came to 17 bases. There are 14 residues in the CDR3. Germline values: CDR1 MNHEY, CDR2 SVGAGI. This sequence was found in a man between 50 and 59 years old with active COVID-19. This sequence joins TRBV6-5 and TRBJ2-3, with D possibly being TRBD2 (5 bases). Sequenced: peripheral blood. The CDR3, as DNA: TGTGCCAGCATGCGGGTGGGTGTTGAGGATACGCAGTATTTT. Its protein is CASMRVGVEDTQYF.